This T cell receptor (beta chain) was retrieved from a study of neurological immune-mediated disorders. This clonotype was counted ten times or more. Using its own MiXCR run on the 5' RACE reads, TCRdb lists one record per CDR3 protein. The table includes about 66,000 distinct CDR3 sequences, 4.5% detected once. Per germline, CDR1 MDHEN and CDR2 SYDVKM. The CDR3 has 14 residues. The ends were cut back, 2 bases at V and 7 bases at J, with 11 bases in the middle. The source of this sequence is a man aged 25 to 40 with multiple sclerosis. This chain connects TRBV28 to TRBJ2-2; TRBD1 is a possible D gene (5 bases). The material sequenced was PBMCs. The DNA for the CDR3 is TGTGCCAGCAGTTTAAGGGGCCGAGACGGGGAGCTGTTTTTT. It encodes CASSLRGRDGELFF.